This passage covers 10 T cell receptor beta chains from one sample sequenced in a study of T cells expressing NK-cell markers. TCRdb reprocessed the 5' RACE reads, keeping one entry per CDR3 protein, no DNA. The sample holds over 350,000 distinct CDR3 sequences. Sequenced input: blood T cells: a sorted CD56 or NKG2C T cell subset, CD4+ or CD8+ T cells, or bulk PBMC T cells (not recorded which). The receptors stem from a woman between 45 and 60 years old in good health.

The V call is TRBV12-3 or TRBV12-4, the J call TRBJ1-5; checking the TCRdb D call of TRBD1 is not possible without DNA. The CDR3 extends over 14 amino acids. The CDR3 here is CASSLTGAGQPQHF.

The V call is TRBV29-1, the J call TRBJ2-3; TCRdb calls TRBD2, which cannot be checked without DNA. The CDR3 has 15 residues. Germline V gene sequence: CDR1 SQVTM, CDR2 ANQGSEA. CDR3: CSVEEGRGGTDTQYF.

The chain joins TRBV7-6 to TRBJ1-3. The CDR3 is made up of 15 amino acids. The germline gives CDR1 SGHVS, CDR2 FNYEAQ. CDR3 in amino acids: CASSPQGGRENTIYF.

V usage is TRBV5-1 and J usage is TRBJ2-7; as DNA is missing, the TRBD1 call by TCRdb cannot be tested. The CDR3 runs 16 residues. The germline CDR1 and CDR2 sequences are SGHRS and YFSETQ. The CDR3 loop reads CASSFLSTGLGYEQYF.

The chain links TRBV19 to TRBJ1-1; TCRdb designates TRBD1, a call that cannot be tested without DNA. Germline CDR1 reads LNHDA; CDR2 reads SQIVND (reference sequence). This CDR3 region has 16 residues. The CDR3 is CASGTRDRVMNTEAFF.

The genes are TRBV27 and TRBJ2-4; TCRdb picks TRBD2, but there is no DNA to check that call. The CDR3 contains 14 residues. The germline V gene encodes CDR1 MNHEY and CDR2 SMNVEV (reference sequence). CDR3: CASSDKDLRDIQYF.

The chain is built from TRBV9 and TRBJ2-1; the D call from TCRdb, TRBD2, cannot be confirmed without DNA. CDR1 and CDR2 (germline): SGDLS, YYNGEE. The CDR3 consists of 15 residues. The CDR3 here is CASSHRLAGAGEQFF. The full variable domain, with the rest looked up from reference TRBV9 and TRBJ2-1, is DSGVTQTPKHLITATGQRVTLRCSPRSGDLSVYWYQQSLDQGLQFLIQYYNGEERAKGNILERFSAQQFPDLHSELNLSSLELGDSALYFCASSHRLAGAGEQFFGPGTRLTVL.

This CDR3 reads CSARGPGTTKETQYF. V and J are TRBV20-1 and TRBJ2-5; TCRdb's assignment of TRBD1 cannot be checked, as there is no DNA. The CDR3 sequence is 15 residues long. Germline V gene sequence: CDR1 DFQATT, CDR2 SNEGSKA (reference sequence).

J is TRBJ2-1 and V is TRBV28; lacking DNA, the TRBD1 call made by TCRdb goes unchecked. The CDR3 runs to 14 residues. Germline CDR1 reads MDHEN; CDR2 reads SYDVKM. CDR3 protein: CASSHRRGYNEQFF.

This CDR3 is CASRSGLAGEDEQFF. V usage is TRBV6-1 and J usage is TRBJ2-1; TCRdb gives TRBD2 as the D gene, but with no DNA this cannot be confirmed. The V gene's germline CDR1 is MNHNS and CDR2 SASEGT. This CDR3 is 15 amino acids long.